The sequence of this TCR beta chain was determined in a study of blood T cell repertoires in COVID-19. Study-wide context: The study drew acute and convalescent COVID-19 samples from the United States, Italy and Spain.

With regard to this clone: The junction shows a germline mismatch at one end, possibly a read error.

The method was immunoSEQ multiplex PCR; TCRdb's version includes in-frame clones alone and lacks a portion of them. This table holds 150,000 to 200,000 clones, 88% found once. Cohort allocation depended upon clinical history that participants reported. Per germline, CDR1 SSHAT and CDR2 FNYEAQ (reference sequence). This CDR3 region has 18 residues. This sequence originates from a woman younger than 30 who had recovered from COVID-19. The rearrangement uses TRBV7-7 and TRBJ2-2; 7 bases match TRBD2. Sequencing was carried out using PBMCs or T cells enriched from blood (not recorded which). The CDR3 sequence is CASSPLGQASGNTGELFF. CDR3 in DNA: TGTGCTAGCAGCCCCCTGGGGCAAGCTAGCGGGAACACCGGGGAGCTGTTTTTT.